This TCR beta chain was observed in a study of response to subunit inactivated influenza vaccine. Findings and limits, study-wide: Few new T cells, the authors suggested, are recruited by each seasonal influenza vaccination.

The V end was cut by 2 bases, the J end by 1 base, with 9 bases between. The CDR3 has 14 residues. CDR1 and CDR2 (germline): MNHEY, SVGAGI. About this clonotype: Its target is unknown.

MiXCR was run by TCRdb on the RT-PCR reads, yielding one entry per CDR3 protein. This table has about 190,000 distinct CDR3 sequences, approximately 15% appearing once. The V and J genes are TRBV6-5 and TRBJ2-7, with a possible D match to TRBD2 (5 bases). The sample consisted of CD8+ T cells sorted from PBMCs, taken around 5 days after vaccination. The clonotype was recovered from a man in his fifties or sixties who received an inactivated influenza vaccine. For the CDR3, the DNA is TGTGCCAGCAGTTACGTTAGGGAGTCCTACGAGCAGTACTTC. Translation gives CASSYVRESYEQYF.